These T cell receptor beta chains were read from a single sample in a study of blood T cell repertoires in COVID-19. The data were produced by immunoSEQ multiplex PCR, yet TCRdb's version contains in-frame clones alone and is incomplete. The sample includes about 15,000 clones, less than 90% of them seen just once. The sequencing sample was made of peripheral blood. Source of these receptors: a human donor in a cohort sampled during active COVID-19. CDR3s include the opening cysteine and the closing phenylalanine or tryptophan. D genes are given only for firm matches. The size of a clone is reported for some rows only, either as once, few or many, or as a class for expanded clones.

CDR3 DNA: TGCGCCAGCAGCCAAGCGGCTCAGACAGTCTCTGGAAACACCATATATTTT
CDR3 protein: CASSQAAQTVSGNTIYF
V gene: TRBV4-1
D gene: -
clone size: -
J gene: TRBJ1-3

CDR3 DNA: TGTGCCAGCAGTGCACTCCAGACAGGGGCGATTTATGGCTACACCTTC
CDR3 protein: CASSALQTGAIYGYTF
V gene: TRBV6-1
D gene: TRBD1
clone size: few
J gene: TRBJ1-2

CDR3 DNA: TGTGCCAGCGCAAACCCGACAGGGGAGGGAAAGACCCAGTACTTC
CDR3 protein: CASANPTGEGKTQYF
V gene: TRBV18
D gene: -
clone size: -
J gene: TRBJ2-5

CDR3 DNA: TGTGCCAGCAGCAAACAGGACAGGGGGCAGGTTGAGCAGTACTTC
CDR3 protein: CASSKQDRGQVEQYF
V gene: TRBV21-1
D gene: -
clone size: -
J gene: TRBJ2-7

CDR3 DNA: TGCGCCAGCAGCCTAGGGACAGGGGGCTATGGCTACACCTTC
CDR3 protein: CASSLGTGGYGYTF
V gene: TRBV5-1
D gene: TRBD1
clone size: -
J gene: TRBJ1-2

CDR3 DNA: TGTGCCAGCAGCGCCAGCTCCTACGAGCAGTACTTC
CDR3 protein: CASSASSYEQYF
V gene: TRBV2
D gene: -
clone size: -
J gene: TRBJ2-7

CDR3 DNA: TGTGCCAGCAGTTACGCCCTGGGACTAGCGGGGGTCGAGCAGTACTTC
CDR3 protein: CASSYALGLAGVEQYF
V gene: TRBV6-2/TRBV6-3
D gene: TRBD2
clone size: -
J gene: TRBJ2-7

CDR3 DNA: TGTGCCACCTCAAAGGACAGGCATAACAATGAGCAGTTCTTC
CDR3 protein: CATSKDRHNNEQFF
V gene: TRBV19
D gene: TRBD1
clone size: once
J gene: TRBJ2-1

CDR3 DNA: TGTGCCAGCAGCTTAGGACAGGGGACACTCCCGACCTTCAATCAGCCCCAGCATTTT
CDR3 protein: CASSLGQGTLPTFNQPQHF
V gene: TRBV7-8
D gene: TRBD1
clone size: -
J gene: TRBJ1-5

CDR3 DNA: TGCAGCGTGAGAGATGGGGGGGGCACTGAAGCTTTCTTT
CDR3 protein: CSVRDGGGTEAFF
V gene: TRBV29-1
D gene: -
clone size: -
J gene: TRBJ1-1

CDR3 DNA: TGTGCCAGCAGAGCGGGGGACAGGGGCGGCTACACCTTC
CDR3 protein: CASRAGDRGGYTF
V gene: TRBV6-6
D gene: TRBD1
clone size: -
J gene: TRBJ1-2

CDR3 DNA: TGCGCCAGCAGCCAAGATCAGGGAAGCAATCAGCCCCAGCATTTT
CDR3 protein: CASSQDQGSNQPQHF
V gene: TRBV4-1
D gene: -
clone size: -
J gene: TRBJ1-5

CDR3 DNA: TGTGCCAGCAGCTTTGAGGGATCCTACGAGCAGTACTTC
CDR3 protein: CASSFEGSYEQYF
V gene: TRBV7-9
D gene: -
clone size: -
J gene: TRBJ2-7

CDR3 DNA: TGTGCCAGCAGCTTAATGGCGGGGGCCTACGAGCAGTACTTC
CDR3 protein: CASSLMAGAYEQYF
V gene: TRBV7-2
D gene: TRBD2
clone size: -
J gene: TRBJ2-7

CDR3 DNA: TGTGCCAGCAGCGAAATAGCGGGAGCCTACAATGAGCAGTTCTTC
CDR3 protein: CASSEIAGAYNEQFF
V gene: TRBV9
D gene: TRBD2
clone size: -
J gene: TRBJ2-1

CDR3 DNA: TGTGCCAGCAGCTTAGATAAGCGGGACTACGAGCAGTACTTC
CDR3 protein: CASSLDKRDYEQYF
V gene: TRBV11-2
D gene: TRBD2
clone size: -
J gene: TRBJ2-7

CDR3 DNA: TGTGCCAGTAGTATTACCATCACAGGAATCGAGCAGTACTTC
CDR3 protein: CASSITITGIEQYF
V gene: TRBV19
D gene: -
clone size: -
J gene: TRBJ2-7

CDR3 DNA: TGTGCCAGCAGCCTCTCGACAGGGAGAGCTTTCTTT
CDR3 protein: CASSLSTGRAFF
V gene: TRBV6-2/TRBV6-3
D gene: TRBD1
clone size: -
J gene: TRBJ1-1

CDR3 DNA: TGTGCCAGCAGCCCCCCAGGACAGGCAGATACGCAGTATTTT
CDR3 protein: CASSPPGQADTQYF
V gene: TRBV7-9
D gene: TRBD1
clone size: -
J gene: TRBJ2-3

CDR3 DNA: TGTGCCAGCAATGTATACGCGGCTGAAGCTTTCTTT
CDR3 protein: CASNVYAAEAFF
V gene: TRBV28
D gene: -
clone size: -
J gene: TRBJ1-1

CDR3 DNA: TGTGCCAGCTCACCGCTACCCTCAGGAGAGACCCAGTACTTC
CDR3 protein: CASSPLPSGETQYF
V gene: TRBV18
D gene: -
clone size: -
J gene: TRBJ2-5

CDR3 DNA: TGTGCCAGCAGTTACTCAGGAGGTGGCTCCTACGAGCAGTACTTC
CDR3 protein: CASSYSGGGSYEQYF
V gene: TRBV6-2/TRBV6-3
D gene: -
clone size: few
J gene: TRBJ2-7

CDR3 DNA: TGTGCCAGCAGCCATACAGGGATCCCTAACTATGGCTACACCTTC
CDR3 protein: CASSHTGIPNYGYTF
V gene: TRBV7-2
D gene: -
clone size: -
J gene: TRBJ1-2

CDR3 DNA: TGTGCCAGCAGCCGCGGGGGGCCGGAACAAGAGACCCAGTACTTC
CDR3 protein: CASSRGGPEQETQYF
V gene: TRBV7-2
D gene: TRBD2
clone size: once
J gene: TRBJ2-5

CDR3 DNA: TGCGCCAGCAGAACAGGGGTATTGGGAGATACGCAGTATTTT
CDR3 protein: CASRTGVLGDTQYF
V gene: TRBV5-1
D gene: TRBD1
clone size: once
J gene: TRBJ2-3

CDR3 DNA: TGTGCCAGCAGTTGGGAGCGGGGATCCTACGAGCAGTACTTC
CDR3 protein: CASSWERGSYEQYF
V gene: TRBV27
D gene: TRBD2
clone size: -
J gene: TRBJ2-7

CDR3 DNA: TGTGCCAGTAGTATAGAGGGGAGGATCAGATACACAGATACGCAGTATTTT
CDR3 protein: CASSIEGRIRYTDTQYF
V gene: TRBV19
D gene: -
clone size: -
J gene: TRBJ2-3

CDR3 DNA: TGTGCCAGCAGCTTACAACTGTTCGGGACAGGGGGCTACGAGCAGTACTTC
CDR3 protein: CASSLQLFGTGGYEQYF
V gene: TRBV7-2
D gene: TRBD1
clone size: once
J gene: TRBJ2-7

CDR3 DNA: TGTGCCAGCACGAAGATCGAGGGTCGGTCCTACGAGCAGTACTTC
CDR3 protein: CASTKIEGRSYEQYF
V gene: TRBV7-9
D gene: -
clone size: -
J gene: TRBJ2-7

CDR3 DNA: TGTGCCAGCAGCTTAGAGAGCTACGAGCAGTACTTC
CDR3 protein: CASSLESYEQYF
V gene: TRBV5-4
D gene: -
clone size: few
J gene: TRBJ2-7

CDR3 DNA: TGTGCCAGCAGGCGCTCTGACAGGGGGCAGTACTATGGCTACACCTTC
CDR3 protein: CASRRSDRGQYYGYTF
V gene: TRBV3-1/TRBV3-2
D gene: TRBD1
clone size: few
J gene: TRBJ1-2

CDR3 DNA: TGTGCCAGCAGCTTAAATATCGTGACAGATACGCAGTATTTT
CDR3 protein: CASSLNIVTDTQYF
V gene: TRBV7-6
D gene: -
clone size: -
J gene: TRBJ2-3

CDR3 DNA: TGTGCCAGCAGGATGGGACTTACTTCCTACGAGCAGTACTTC
CDR3 protein: CASRMGLTSYEQYF
V gene: TRBV27
D gene: -
clone size: -
J gene: TRBJ2-7

CDR3 DNA: TGCAGCGTTGGACGAGGGACTAGCGGGGGGACCCAGTACTTC
CDR3 protein: CSVGRGTSGGTQYF
V gene: TRBV29-1
D gene: TRBD2
clone size: -
J gene: TRBJ2-5

CDR3 DNA: TGTGCCAGCAGCCGCTCTAGCGGGGGGCCCTACGAGCAGTACTTC
CDR3 protein: CASSRSSGGPYEQYF
V gene: TRBV28
D gene: TRBD2
clone size: -
J gene: TRBJ2-7

CDR3 DNA: TGTGCCAGCAGCCCAGTCAATACCGCCACGGGCAATGAGCAGTTCTTC
CDR3 protein: CASSPVNTATGNEQFF
V gene: TRBV7-6
D gene: -
clone size: -
J gene: TRBJ2-1

CDR3 DNA: TGTGCCAGCAGCGTAGGCTTACAGGGAGACACTGAAGCTTTCTTT
CDR3 protein: CASSVGLQGDTEAFF
V gene: TRBV9
D gene: -
clone size: -
J gene: TRBJ1-1

CDR3 DNA: TGTGCCTTACCTTTGGGGCAGGGGTTCACAGATACGCAGTATTTT
CDR3 protein: CALPLGQGFTDTQYF
V gene: TRBV9
D gene: -
clone size: -
J gene: TRBJ2-3

CDR3 DNA: TGTGCCACCAGTGGTCCCGGGGGGGCCGGGGCCAACGTCCTGACTTTC
CDR3 protein: CATSGPGGAGANVLTF
V gene: TRBV24-1
D gene: TRBD2
clone size: -
J gene: TRBJ2-6

CDR3 DNA: TGTGCCAGCAACGAGGGACAGAGCACCGGGGAGCTGTTTTTT
CDR3 protein: CASNEGQSTGELFF
V gene: TRBV28
D gene: TRBD1
clone size: -
J gene: TRBJ2-2

CDR3 DNA: TGTGCCAGCAGCTCGACAGGAACTGAAGCTTTCTTT
CDR3 protein: CASSSTGTEAFF
V gene: TRBV3-1/TRBV3-2
D gene: -
clone size: -
J gene: TRBJ1-1

CDR3 DNA: TGCAGTGCTAGTCGTGTCGGGACAGCTCATGCTGAAGCTTTCTTT
CDR3 protein: CSASRVGTAHAEAFF
V gene: TRBV20-1
D gene: TRBD1
clone size: -
J gene: TRBJ1-1